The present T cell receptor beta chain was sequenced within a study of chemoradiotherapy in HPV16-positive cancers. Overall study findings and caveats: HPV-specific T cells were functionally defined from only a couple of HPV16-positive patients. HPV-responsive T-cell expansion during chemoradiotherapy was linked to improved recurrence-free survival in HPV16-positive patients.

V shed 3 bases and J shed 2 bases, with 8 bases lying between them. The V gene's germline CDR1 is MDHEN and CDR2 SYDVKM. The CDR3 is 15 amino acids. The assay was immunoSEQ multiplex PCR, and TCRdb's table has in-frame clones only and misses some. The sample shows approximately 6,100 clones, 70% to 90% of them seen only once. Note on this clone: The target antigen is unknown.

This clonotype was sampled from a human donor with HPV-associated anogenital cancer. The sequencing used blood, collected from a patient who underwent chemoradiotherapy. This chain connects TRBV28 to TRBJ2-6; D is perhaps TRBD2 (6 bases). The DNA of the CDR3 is TGTGCCAGCAGTTTGGCGGGAACTGGGGCCAACGTCCTGACTTTC. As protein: CASSLAGTGANVLTF.